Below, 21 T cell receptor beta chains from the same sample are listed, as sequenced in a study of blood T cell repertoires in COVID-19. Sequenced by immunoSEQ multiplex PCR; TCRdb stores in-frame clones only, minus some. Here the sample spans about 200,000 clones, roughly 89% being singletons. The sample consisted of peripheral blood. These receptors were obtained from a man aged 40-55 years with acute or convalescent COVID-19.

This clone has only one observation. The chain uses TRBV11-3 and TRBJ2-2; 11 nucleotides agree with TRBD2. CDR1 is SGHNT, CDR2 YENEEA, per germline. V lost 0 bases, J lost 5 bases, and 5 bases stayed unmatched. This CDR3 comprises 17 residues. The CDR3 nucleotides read TGTGCCAGCAGCTTAGATCGGGGACTAGCGGCTACCGGGGAGCTGTTTTTT. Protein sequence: CASSLDRGLAATGELFF. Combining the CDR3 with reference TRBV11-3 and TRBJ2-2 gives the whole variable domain EAGVVQSPRYKIIEKKQPVAFWCNPISGHNTLYWYLQNLGQGPELLIRYENEEAVDDSQLPKDRFSAERLKGVDSTLKIQPAELGDSAVYLCASSLDRGLAATGELFFGEGSRLTVL.

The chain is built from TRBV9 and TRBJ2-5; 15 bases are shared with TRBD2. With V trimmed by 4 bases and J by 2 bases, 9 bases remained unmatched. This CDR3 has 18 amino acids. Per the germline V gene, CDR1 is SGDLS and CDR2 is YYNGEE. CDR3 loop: CASSRPGLAGGSQETQYF. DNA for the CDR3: TGTGCCAGCAGCCGACCGGGACTAGCGGGGGGATCACAAGAGACCCAGTACTTC.

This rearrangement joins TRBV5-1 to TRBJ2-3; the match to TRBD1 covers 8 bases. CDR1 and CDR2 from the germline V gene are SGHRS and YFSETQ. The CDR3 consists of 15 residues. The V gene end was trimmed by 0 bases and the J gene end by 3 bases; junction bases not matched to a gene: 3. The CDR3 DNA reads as TGCGCCAGCAGCTTGGCACAGGGGGAAACAGATACGCAGTATTTT. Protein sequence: CASSLAQGETDTQYF. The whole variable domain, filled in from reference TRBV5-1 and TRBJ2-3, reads KAGVTQTPRYLIKTRGQQVTLSCSPISGHRSVSWYQQTPGQGLQFLFEYFSETQRNKGNFPGRFSGRQFSNSRSEMNVSTLELGDSALYLCASSLAQGETDTQYFGPGTRLTVL.

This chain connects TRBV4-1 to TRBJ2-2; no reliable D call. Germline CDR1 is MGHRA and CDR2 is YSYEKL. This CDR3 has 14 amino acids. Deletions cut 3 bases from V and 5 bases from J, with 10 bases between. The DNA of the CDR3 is TGCGCCAGCAGCCAGGGCCAGTTGACCGGGGAGCTGTTTTTT. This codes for CASSQGQLTGELFF.

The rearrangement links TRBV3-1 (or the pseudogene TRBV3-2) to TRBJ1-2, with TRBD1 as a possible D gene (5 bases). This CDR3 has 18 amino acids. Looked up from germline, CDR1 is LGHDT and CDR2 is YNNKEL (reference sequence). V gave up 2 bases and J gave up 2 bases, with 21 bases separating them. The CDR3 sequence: CASSQWFQVKGRNYGYTF. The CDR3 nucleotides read TGTGCCAGCAGCCAATGGTTCCAGGTTAAGGGGCGCAACTATGGCTACACCTTC.

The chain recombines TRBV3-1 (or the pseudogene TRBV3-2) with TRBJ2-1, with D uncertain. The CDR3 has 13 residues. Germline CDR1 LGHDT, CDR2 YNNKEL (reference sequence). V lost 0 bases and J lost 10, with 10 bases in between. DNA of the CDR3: TGTGCCAGCAGCCAAGATCTAACTCTCGAGCAGTTCTTC. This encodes CASSQDLTLEQFF.

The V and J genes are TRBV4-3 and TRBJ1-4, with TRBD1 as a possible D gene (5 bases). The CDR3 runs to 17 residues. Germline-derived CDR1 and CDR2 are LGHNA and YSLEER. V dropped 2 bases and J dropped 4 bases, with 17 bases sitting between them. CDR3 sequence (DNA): TGCGCCAGCAGCCAATCGCGACGGTCTCAGGGTAATGAAAAACTGTTTTTT. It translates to CASSQSRRSQGNEKLFF.

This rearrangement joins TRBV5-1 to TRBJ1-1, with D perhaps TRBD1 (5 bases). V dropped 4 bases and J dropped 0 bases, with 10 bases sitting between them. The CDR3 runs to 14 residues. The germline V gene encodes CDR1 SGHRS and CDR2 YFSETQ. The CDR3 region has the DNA TGCGCCAGCAGCCCAGGGTCACTGAACACTGAAGCTTTCTTT. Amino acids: CASSPGSLNTEAFF.

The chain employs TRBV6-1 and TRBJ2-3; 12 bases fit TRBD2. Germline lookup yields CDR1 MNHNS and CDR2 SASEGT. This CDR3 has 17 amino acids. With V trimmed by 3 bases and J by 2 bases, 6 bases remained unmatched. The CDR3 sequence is CASSDLLAGGPTDTQYF. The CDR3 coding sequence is TGTGCCAGCAGTGACCTACTAGCGGGGGGACCCACAGATACGCAGTATTTT.

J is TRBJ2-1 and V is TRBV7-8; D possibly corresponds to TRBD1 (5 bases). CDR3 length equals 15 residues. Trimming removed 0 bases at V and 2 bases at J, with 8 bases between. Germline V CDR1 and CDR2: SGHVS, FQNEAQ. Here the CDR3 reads CASSLAGAAYNEQFF. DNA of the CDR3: TGTGCCAGCAGCTTAGCAGGGGCGGCCTACAATGAGCAGTTCTTC.

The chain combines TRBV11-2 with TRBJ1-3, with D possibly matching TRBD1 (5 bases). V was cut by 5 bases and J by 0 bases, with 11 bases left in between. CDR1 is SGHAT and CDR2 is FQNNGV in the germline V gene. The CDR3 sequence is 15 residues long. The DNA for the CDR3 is TGTGCCAGCAGCCCGGGACTTCGCTCTGGAAACACCATATATTTT. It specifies CASSPGLRSGNTIYF.

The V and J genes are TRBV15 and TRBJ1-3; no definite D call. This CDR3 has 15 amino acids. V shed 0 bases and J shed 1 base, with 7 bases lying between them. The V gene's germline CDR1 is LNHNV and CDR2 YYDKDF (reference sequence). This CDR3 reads CATSRERVSGNTIYF. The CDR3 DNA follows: TGTGCCACCAGCAGAGAGCGGGTTTCTGGAAACACCATATATTTT.

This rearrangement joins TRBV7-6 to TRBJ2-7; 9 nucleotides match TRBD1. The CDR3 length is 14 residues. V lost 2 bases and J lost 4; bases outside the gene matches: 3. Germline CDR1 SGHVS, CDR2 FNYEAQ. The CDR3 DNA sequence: TGTGCCAGCAGCTTACCGGGACAGGGTTACGAGCAGTACTTC. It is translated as CASSLPGQGYEQYF.

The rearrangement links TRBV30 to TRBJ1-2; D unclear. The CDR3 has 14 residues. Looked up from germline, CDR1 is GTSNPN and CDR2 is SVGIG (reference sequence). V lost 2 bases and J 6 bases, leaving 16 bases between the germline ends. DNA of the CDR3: TGTGCCTGGAGTCGGGATCCGGGCCCGAATGGCTACACCTTC. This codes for CAWSRDPGPNGYTF.

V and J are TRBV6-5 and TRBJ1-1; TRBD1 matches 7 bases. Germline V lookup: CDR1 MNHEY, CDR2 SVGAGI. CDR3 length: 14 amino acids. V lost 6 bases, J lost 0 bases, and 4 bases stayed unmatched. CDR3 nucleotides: TGTGCCAGCAGGCGACAGGGCGTGAACACTGAAGCTTTCTTT. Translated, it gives CASRRQGVNTEAFF.

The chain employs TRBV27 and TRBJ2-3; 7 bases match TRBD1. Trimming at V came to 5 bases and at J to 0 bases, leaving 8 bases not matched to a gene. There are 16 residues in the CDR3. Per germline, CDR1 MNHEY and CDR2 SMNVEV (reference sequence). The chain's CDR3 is CASSLSQGVSTDTQYF. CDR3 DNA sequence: TGTGCCAGCAGTCTTTCCCAGGGGGTAAGCACAGATACGCAGTATTTT.

This CDR3 reads CASSSRVNEQYF. The CDR3 DNA sequence: TGTGCCAGCAGTTCCAGGGTCAACGAGCAGTACTTC. The rearrangement links TRBV27 to TRBJ2-7, with a weak D call TRBD1 (5 bases). V was cut by 4 bases and J by 5 bases, with 9 bases left in between. The CDR3 covers 12 residues. Per germline, CDR1 MNHEY and CDR2 SMNVEV (reference sequence).

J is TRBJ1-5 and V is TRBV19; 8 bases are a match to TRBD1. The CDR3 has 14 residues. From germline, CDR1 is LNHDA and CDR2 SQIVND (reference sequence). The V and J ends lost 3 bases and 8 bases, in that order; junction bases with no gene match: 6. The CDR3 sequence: CASSILQGGEPQHF. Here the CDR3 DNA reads TGTGCCAGTAGTATCTTACAGGGGGGGGAGCCCCAGCATTTT.

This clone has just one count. This chain's CDR3 is CASSQITGGGKNIQYF. In DNA, the CDR3 is TGTGCCAGCAGCCAGATAACAGGGGGCGGCAAAAACATTCAGTACTTC. This chain links TRBV3-1 (or the pseudogene TRBV3-2) with TRBJ2-4; TRBD1 matches at 9 bases. V was pared by 3 bases and J by 3 bases, with 6 bases of the junction left unmatched. The germline gives CDR1 LGHDT, CDR2 YNNKEL (reference sequence). The CDR3 totals 16 residues.

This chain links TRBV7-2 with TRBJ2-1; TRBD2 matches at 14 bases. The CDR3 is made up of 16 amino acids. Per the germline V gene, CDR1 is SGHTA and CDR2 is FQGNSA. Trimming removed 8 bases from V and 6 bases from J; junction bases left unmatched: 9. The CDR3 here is CASRTSGGSAPNEQFF. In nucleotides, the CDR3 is TGTGCCAGCCGGACTAGCGGGGGGTCCGCCCCCAATGAGCAGTTCTTC.

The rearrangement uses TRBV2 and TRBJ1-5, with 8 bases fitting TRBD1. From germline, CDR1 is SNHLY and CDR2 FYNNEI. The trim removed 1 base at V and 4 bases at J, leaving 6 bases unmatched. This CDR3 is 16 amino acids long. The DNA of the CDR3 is TGTGCCAGCAGTGAAGAGACAGGGGTATGGAATCAGCCCCAGCATTTT. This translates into CASSEETGVWNQPQHF.